These 11 T cell receptor beta chains came from one sample sequenced in a study of immune evolution from preneoplasia to lung adenocarcinoma. Here immunoSEQ multiplex PCR was the method, and the copy in TCRdb shows in-frame clones only, minus some. The repertoire holds several thousand clones, with approximately 85% as singletons. Sequenced input: FFPE invasive lung adenocarcinoma tissue. Receptors originate from a person between 50 and 60 years old with lung adenocarcinoma.

The chain combines TRBV10-3 with TRBJ2-5, with D unclear. CDR1 is ENHRY and CDR2 is SYGVKD in the germline V gene. Trimming removed 5 bases at V and 4 bases at J, with 5 bases between. This CDR3 comprises 11 residues. The CDR3 sequence: CAISPGETQYF. CDR3 nucleotide sequence: TGTGCCATCAGTCCGGGAGAGACCCAGTACTTC.

The CDR3 region has the DNA TGCGCCAGCAGCTTGGCCGGACAGGGAGGTCAGCCCCAGCATTTT. Residues: CASSLAGQGGQPQHF. The V and J genes are TRBV5-1 and TRBJ1-5; 8 positions match TRBD1. The CDR3 has 15 amino acids. The V gene end was trimmed by 0 bases and the J gene end by 6 bases; junction bases not matched to a gene: 5. From germline, CDR1 is SGHRS and CDR2 YFSETQ.

The chain uses TRBV19 and TRBJ1-5, with a possible D match to TRBD1 (5 bases). The CDR3 consists of 15 residues. The germline gives CDR1 LNHDA, CDR2 SQIVND (reference sequence). V lost 6 bases and J lost 6, with 18 bases in between. Here the CDR3 DNA reads TGTGCCAGTAGATCTGGGGGGGGGTCGAGTCAGCCCCAGCATTTT. It translates to CASRSGGGSSQPQHF.

The chain links TRBV28 to TRBJ1-5; TRBD1 aligns across 9 bases. Germline trimming cut 7 bases from V and 6 bases from J; bases unmatched to any gene: 10. Germline V CDR1 and CDR2: MDHEN, SYDVKM. The CDR3 runs to 15 residues. The chain's CDR3 is CASILTGGAFQPQHF. The CDR3 DNA sequence: TGTGCCAGCATTCTTACAGGGGGCGCGTTTCAGCCCCAGCATTTT.

This rearrangement joins TRBV5-6 to TRBJ2-5; the D is unclear. CDR3 length: 13 residues. Germline-derived CDR1 and CDR2 are SGHDT and YYEEEE. Trimming left V 0 bases short and J 1 base short, with 4 bases between. The CDR3 DNA reads TGTGCCAGCAGCTTGGTCAGCCAAGAGACCCAGTACTTC. Protein sequence: CASSLVSQETQYF. Combining the CDR3 with reference TRBV5-6 and TRBJ2-5 gives the whole variable domain DAGVTQSPTHLIKTRGQQVTLRCSPKSGHDTVSWYQQALGQGPQFIFQYYEEEERQRGNFPDRFSGHQFPNYSSELNVNALLLGDSALYLCASSLVSQETQYFGPGTRLLVL.

The V and J genes are TRBV7-9 and TRBJ2-1; 7 bases are a match to TRBD2. Germline values: CDR1 SEHNR, CDR2 FQNEAQ (reference sequence). The CDR3 runs 16 residues. V shed 5 bases, J shed 2 bases, and the junction held 9 bases outside the gene matches. CDR3 in amino acids: CASSLGGGSTYNEQFF. The CDR3 nucleotides are TGTGCCAGCAGCCTTGGCGGCGGGAGTACCTACAATGAGCAGTTCTTC.

The J gene is TRBJ2-5, the V gene TRBV28; 15 bases line up with TRBD2. V shed 1 base and J 5 bases; nucleotides not matched to a gene: 5. This CDR3 region has 17 residues. Germline values: CDR1 MDHEN, CDR2 SYDVKM. The CDR3 is CASSLFGLAGGRETQYF. The CDR3 coding sequence is TGTGCCAGCAGTTTATTCGGACTAGCGGGAGGGCGGGAGACCCAGTACTTC.

V is TRBV5-4 and J is TRBJ2-1; 9 positions agree with TRBD2. The length of the CDR3 is 14 residues. V shed 2 bases, J shed 6 bases, and the junction held 3 bases outside the gene matches. Germline V gene data show CDR1 as SGHNT and CDR2 as YYREEE (reference sequence). The CDR3, as DNA: TGTGCCAGCAGCTTTGGGACTAGCCTCAATGAGCAGTTCTTC. Its protein is CASSFGTSLNEQFF.

V usage is TRBV6-5 and J usage is TRBJ1-2, with TRBD1 as a possible D gene (5 bases). CDR1 is MNHEY, CDR2 SVGAGI, per germline. V lost 0 bases, J lost 5 bases, and 16 bases lay in between. CDR3 length: 16 residues. The CDR3 here is CASSYSSSWGSYGYTF. The CDR3 DNA reads as TGTGCCAGCAGTTACTCCTCGTCATGGGGGTCGTATGGCTACACCTTC.

The V gene is TRBV27, the J gene TRBJ2-5; D tentatively fits TRBD1 or TRBD2 (5 bases each). The CDR3 has 14 amino acids. Trimming took off 3 bases at V and 9 bases at J, with 17 bases between the two ends. Germline V gene lookup returns CDR1 MNHEY and CDR2 SMNVEV (reference sequence). CDR3 sequence: CASSFQGPQQAQYF. The CDR3 DNA reads as TGTGCCAGCAGTTTCCAGGGACCCCAACAGGCCCAGTACTTC.

This clone was seen a handful of times. The rearrangement uses TRBV18 and TRBJ1-5; 8 positions match TRBD1. Germline V lookup: CDR1 KGHSH, CDR2 LQKENI. V was pared by 3 bases and J by 8 bases, with 3 bases of the junction left unmatched. The CDR3 consists of 13 residues. CDR3 sequence reads: CASSPGTGKPQHF. The CDR3 DNA reads as TGTGCCAGCTCACCTGGGACAGGTAAGCCCCAGCATTTT.